The 29 T cell receptor beta chains below all came from one sample that was sequenced in a study of OX40 agonist ivuxolimab in advanced cancers. The receptor library was made with the immunoSEQ multiplex PCR assay. In TCRdb, the immuneACCESS table is reduced to in-frame sequences with V and J assigned. These tables do not hold every clone; where another copy was compared, an unresolved V gene accounts for under half, and the others remain unexplained. In this sample the table shows 55,000 to 65,000 clones, 77% of which occur a single time. Just under 6.5% of the sample is held by the ten biggest clonotypes. The specimen comprised CD4+ or CD8+ T cells sorted from blood, sampled in a trial of the OX40 agonist ivuxolimab. The source of these receptors is an adult with an advanced solid tumor such as melanoma, head and neck, liver or kidney cancer.

V is TRBV10-2 and J is TRBJ1-6, with D unclear. Germline values: CDR1 WSHSY, CDR2 SAAADI. The CDR3 has 13 residues. The V and J ends lost 0 bases and 10 bases respectively, with 7 bases between them. CDR3 DNA sequence: TGCGCCAGCAGTGAGTCTACATCGTCACCCCTCCACTTT. Encoded protein: CASSESTSSPLHF.

The gene calls are TRBV6-1 and TRBJ2-5, with D possibly being TRBD1 or TRBD2 (6 bases each). The J call is doubtful: the DNA matches TRBJ2-7 better. CDR1 is MNHNS, CDR2 SASEGT, per germline. The CDR3 extends over 14 amino acids. The DNA for the CDR3 is TGTGCCAGCAGTGCGGGGGCCATCCCCTACGAGCAGTACTTC. Amino acids: CASSAGAIPYEQYF.

The gene calls are TRBV5-5 and TRBJ2-2, with D hard to call. The CDR3 extends over 16 amino acids. The V and J ends lost 3 bases and 0 bases respectively, with 12 bases between them. CDR1 and CDR2 (germline): SGHKS, YYEKEE (reference sequence). The CDR3 DNA sequence: TGTGCCAGCAGCTCTGGTTGGGCAACGAACACCGGGGAGCTGTTTTTT. Residues: CASSSGWATNTGELFF.

J is TRBJ2-5 and V is TRBV28, with a possible D match to TRBD1 (5 bases). The germline CDR1 and CDR2 sequences are MDHEN and SYDVKM. V was trimmed by 4 bases and J by 2 bases, leaving 11 bases between them. The CDR3 loop spans 14 amino acids. CDR3 bases: TGTGCCAGCAGTTGGGGCAGCCTTCAAGAGACCCAGTACTTC. As protein: CASSWGSLQETQYF.

This clone has more than one count but fewer than ten. The chain links TRBV5-1 to TRBJ2-7; D uncertain. CDR1 is SGHRS, CDR2 YFSETQ, per germline. The CDR3 has 14 amino acids. V lost 3 bases, J lost 4 bases, and 14 bases lay in between. CDR3 in DNA: TGCGCCAGCAGCTCACTGGTTTCGGAGTACGAGCAGTACTTC. It yields the protein CASSSLVSEYEQYF.

V gene TRBV18 combines with J gene TRBJ2-1; the match to TRBD1 covers 7 bases. CDR1 is KGHSH, CDR2 LQKENI, per germline. The CDR3 extends over 16 amino acids. J lost 3 bases, V lost 2 bases, and 7 bases had no gene match. The CDR3 sequence is CASSPARGPNYNEQFF. The DNA for the CDR3 is TGTGCCAGCTCACCAGCTAGGGGGCCGAACTACAATGAGCAGTTCTTC. The full variable domain, completed using reference TRBV18 and TRBJ2-1, is NAGVMQNPRHLVRRRGQEARLRCSPMKGHSHVYWYRQLPEEGLKFMVYLQKENIIDESGMPKERFSAEFPKEGPSILRIQQVVRGDSAAYFCASSPARGPNYNEQFFGPGTRLTVL.

V gene TRBV7-2 combines with J gene TRBJ1-2; possibly TRBD1 for D (6 bases). Germline V gene lookup returns CDR1 SGHTA and CDR2 FQGNSA. The CDR3 totals 15 residues. The V end was cut by 4 bases, the J end by 2 bases, with 14 bases between. The CDR3, as DNA: TGTGCCAGCAGCTCCCGCGGGGGCTTGAACTATGGCTACACCTTC. This translates into CASSSRGGLNYGYTF.

In its sample, this clone was seen once. V is TRBV27 and J is TRBJ2-7; 11 bases line up with TRBD2. The germline V gene encodes CDR1 MNHEY and CDR2 SMNVEV (reference sequence). V lost 2 bases and J lost 2; bases outside the gene matches: 5. The CDR3 runs 16 residues. CDR3 nucleotide sequence: TGTGCCAGCAGTTTAAAGAGACTAGCGGGACCCTACGAGCAGTACTTC. It yields the protein CASSLKRLAGPYEQYF.

The rearrangement uses TRBV2 and TRBJ2-7; D remains unclear. Germline values: CDR1 SNHLY, CDR2 FYNNEI. This CDR3 has 11 residues. CDR3 residues: CASSYHYRGSV. The CDR3, as DNA: TGTGCCAGCAGTTATCACTACCGCGGCTCGGTC.

The J gene is TRBJ2-7, the V gene TRBV27; the D gene is possibly TRBD1 (5 bases). The CDR3 runs 14 residues. CDR1 and CDR2 from the germline V gene are MNHEY and SMNVEV (reference sequence). V lost 0 bases and J lost 1, with 7 bases in between. This CDR3 is CASSLSRGSYEQYF. The CDR3 DNA follows: TGTGCCAGCAGTTTATCAAGGGGTTCCTACGAGCAGTACTTC.

The genes are TRBV5-1 and TRBJ1-3, with D possibly matching TRBD1 (5 bases). This CDR3 has 14 amino acids. The V and J ends lost 2 bases and 3 bases respectively, with 9 bases between them. CDR1 and CDR2 from the germline V gene are SGHRS and YFSETQ. CDR3 nucleotides: TGCGCCAGCAGCTTTCAGGGCGGTGGAAACACCATATATTTT. Its protein is CASSFQGGGNTIYF.

The gene calls are TRBV7-2 and TRBJ2-1; 12 positions match TRBD2. Germline V gene data show CDR1 as SGHTA and CDR2 as FQGNSA. This CDR3 comprises 16 residues. V dropped 4 bases and J dropped 4; count of bases not matched to a gene: 5. For the CDR3, the DNA is TGTGCCAGCAGCTCCCGGACTAGCGGGATTTACAATGAGCAGTTCTTC. Protein sequence: CASSSRTSGIYNEQFF.

The chain uses TRBV5-4 and TRBJ2-2; 11 bases match TRBD2. Per the germline V gene, CDR1 is SGHNT and CDR2 is YYREEE (reference sequence). The CDR3 runs to 15 residues. V was pared by 0 bases and J by 5 bases, with 0 bases of the junction left unmatched. In DNA form, the CDR3 reads TGTGCCAGCAGCTTGGGACTAGCGGGGACCGGGGAGCTGTTTTTT. It encodes CASSLGLAGTGELFF.

The V and J genes are TRBV18 and TRBJ1-5; tentatively, D is TRBD1 (5 bases). V was pared by 1 base and J by 4 bases, with 8 bases between. This CDR3 spans 14 amino acids. Germline V gene sequence: CDR1 KGHSH, CDR2 LQKENI. CDR3 amino acids: CASSPQGANQPQHF. The CDR3 DNA reads as TGTGCCAGCTCACCACAAGGGGCTAATCAGCCCCAGCATTTT.

The chain recombines TRBV7-3 with TRBJ2-7; no clear D gene. This CDR3 comprises 11 residues. Germline V lookup: CDR1 SGHTA, CDR2 FQGTGA. V was clipped by 4 bases and J by 12 bases, with 13 bases between them. The CDR3 protein is CASSYPPGRYF. In DNA, the CDR3 is TGTGCCAGCAGCTATCCCCCGGGCCGGTACTTC.

The chain has TRBV7-2 and TRBJ1-3, with TRBD1 identical over 9 bases. With 1 base clipped from V and 4 bases from J, the junction kept 5 bases outside the gene matches. From germline, CDR1 is SGHTA and CDR2 FQGNSA. This CDR3 spans 16 amino acids. The CDR3 nucleotides read TGTGCCAGCAGCTTAGTAGGGGGACAGGGAGGAAACACCATATATTTT. Its protein is CASSLVGGQGGNTIYF. Variable domain in full (rest from reference TRBV7-2 and TRBJ1-3): GAGVSQSPSNKVTEKGKDVELRCDPISGHTALYWYRQSLGQGLEFLIYFQGNSAPDKSGLPSDRFSAERTGGSVSTLTIQRTQQEDSAVYLCASSLVGGQGGNTIYFGEGSWLTVV.

This chain joins TRBV2 and TRBJ1-4; D not certain. The V end was cut by 3 bases, the J end by 5 bases, with 13 bases between. The CDR3 is 15 residues long. Germline CDR1 is SNHLY and CDR2 is FYNNEI. CDR3 sequence (DNA): TGTGCCAGCAGTGACTCCGGCGGAGAAAATGAAAAACTGTTTTTT. Translated: CASSDSGGENEKLFF.

The chain combines TRBV2 with TRBJ1-2, with a possible D match to TRBD1 (5 bases). V lost 6 bases to trimming and J lost 1 base, with 9 bases between them. The CDR3 has 13 residues. CDR1 and CDR2 (germline): SNHLY, FYNNEI. The CDR3 DNA follows: TGTGCCAGCAGGATAGACAGTAACTATGGCTACACCTTC. It translates to CASRIDSNYGYTF.

The chain is built from TRBV18 and TRBJ1-2; 7 bases match TRBD1. There are 17 residues in the CDR3. J was trimmed by 0 bases and V by 5 bases; bases with no gene match: 12. Germline values: CDR1 KGHSH, CDR2 LQKENI. The CDR3: CASSAVIAGQSNYGYTF. The DNA for the CDR3 is TGTGCCAGCTCAGCGGTCATTGCGGGACAGTCTAACTATGGCTACACCTTC.

This sequence joins TRBV28 and TRBJ2-1, with 9 bases aligning to TRBD2. CDR1 is MDHEN, CDR2 SYDVKM, per germline. Trimming took 5 bases from V and 8 from J; bases not matched to a gene: 10. The CDR3 spans 15 residues. The CDR3 DNA is TGTGCCAGCAGTACCTCCGGGACTAGCCCCCATGAGCAGTTCTTC. Protein product: CASSTSGTSPHEQFF.

Comments on this clone: The same CDR3 is also encoded by other DNA sequences in this sample. This CDR3 reads CASSDGNTGELFF. The CDR3 bases are TGCGCCAGCAGTGATGGGAACACCGGGGAGCTGTTTTTT. V and J are TRBV10-1 and TRBJ2-2; D is uncertain. Between the trimmed V and J ends, which lost 3 bases and 1 base, there was a span of 3 bases. Germline-derived CDR1 and CDR2 are WNHNN and SYGVQD (reference sequence). CDR3 size: 13 residues.

This clone was observed a single time. This chain uses TRBV27 with TRBJ2-5; 15 bases match TRBD2. V lost 5 bases and J lost 5; bases outside the gene matches: 6. The CDR3 is 16 residues long. Germline V lookup: CDR1 MNHEY, CDR2 SMNVEV (reference sequence). The CDR3 spells CASSGLAGGPEETQYF. The CDR3 nucleotides read TGTGCCAGCAGTGGACTAGCGGGAGGGCCGGAGGAGACCCAGTACTTC.

The J gene is TRBJ2-1, the V gene TRBV30; the D gene could be TRBD1 or TRBD2 (6 bases each). The CDR3 consists of 16 residues. Germline CDR1 reads GTSNPN; CDR2 reads SVGIG (reference sequence). V dropped 0 bases and J dropped 3 bases, with 15 bases sitting between them. CDR3 DNA: TGTGCCTGGAGTGTAGGGGGTAGCGGATTCTACAATGAGCAGTTCTTC. This encodes CAWSVGGSGFYNEQFF.

The chain links TRBV10-2 to TRBJ1-2; D is undetermined. CDR1 is WSHSY and CDR2 is SAAADI in the germline V gene. This CDR3 spans 13 amino acids. The V and J ends lost 6 bases and 8 bases respectively, with 16 bases between them. In DNA form, the CDR3 reads TGCGCCAGCAGACCGGGAGAAAAAAAGGGCTACACCTTC. This sequence encodes CASRPGEKKGYTF.

The rearrangement joins TRBV29-1 to TRBJ1-5; D gene ambiguous. V was pared by 5 bases and J by 0 bases, with 14 bases between. CDR3 length equals 15 residues. Germline values: CDR1 SQVTM, CDR2 ANQGSEA. The CDR3 coding sequence is TGCAGCGTTTCCACCTTGGACGGTAGCAATCAGCCCCAGCATTTT. This sequence encodes CSVSTLDGSNQPQHF.

The chain combines TRBV4-1 with TRBJ2-5; possibly TRBD2 for D (5 bases). The CDR3 covers 15 residues. Deletions cut 0 bases from V and 4 bases from J, with 12 bases between. Looked up from germline, CDR1 is MGHRA and CDR2 is YSYEKL. This chain's CDR3 is CASSQEEWRTETQYF. CDR3 coding DNA: TGCGCCAGCAGCCAAGAAGAGTGGAGGACAGAGACCCAGTACTTC.

The gene calls are TRBV18 and TRBJ1-1, with D possibly being TRBD1 (6 bases). The germline V gene has CDR1 KGHSH and CDR2 LQKENI. The CDR3 is 15 residues long. V was trimmed by 0 bases and J by 7 bases, leaving 15 bases between them. For the CDR3, the DNA is TGTGCCAGCTCACCACCGGAGGGGGGTCGCATTGAAGCTTTCTTT. Encoded protein: CASSPPEGGRIEAFF. Variable domain in full (rest from reference TRBV18 and TRBJ1-1): NAGVMQNPRHLVRRRGQEARLRCSPMKGHSHVYWYRQLPEEGLKFMVYLQKENIIDESGMPKERFSAEFPKEGPSILRIQQVVRGDSAAYFCASSPPEGGRIEAFFGQGTRLTVV.

This clone was detected once. The rearrangement joins TRBV2 to TRBJ1-1, with D tentatively TRBD1 (5 bases). This CDR3 spans 14 amino acids. Trimming took off 6 bases at V and 1 base at J, with 12 bases between the two ends. In germline, CDR1 is SNHLY, CDR2 FYNNEI. The CDR3 loop is CASSLGGANTEAFF. DNA for the CDR3: TGTGCCAGCAGCCTTGGCGGGGCGAACACTGAAGCTTTCTTT.

This sequence joins TRBV19 and TRBJ1-5; possible D gene TRBD1, 5 bases. The CDR3 contains 15 residues. Trimming removed 5 bases at V and 3 bases at J, with 14 bases between. Germline V lookup: CDR1 LNHDA, CDR2 SQIVND (reference sequence). The CDR3 spells CASSFYGDYNQPQHF. The CDR3 nucleotides read TGTGCCAGTAGTTTCTACGGGGACTACAATCAGCCCCAGCATTTT.